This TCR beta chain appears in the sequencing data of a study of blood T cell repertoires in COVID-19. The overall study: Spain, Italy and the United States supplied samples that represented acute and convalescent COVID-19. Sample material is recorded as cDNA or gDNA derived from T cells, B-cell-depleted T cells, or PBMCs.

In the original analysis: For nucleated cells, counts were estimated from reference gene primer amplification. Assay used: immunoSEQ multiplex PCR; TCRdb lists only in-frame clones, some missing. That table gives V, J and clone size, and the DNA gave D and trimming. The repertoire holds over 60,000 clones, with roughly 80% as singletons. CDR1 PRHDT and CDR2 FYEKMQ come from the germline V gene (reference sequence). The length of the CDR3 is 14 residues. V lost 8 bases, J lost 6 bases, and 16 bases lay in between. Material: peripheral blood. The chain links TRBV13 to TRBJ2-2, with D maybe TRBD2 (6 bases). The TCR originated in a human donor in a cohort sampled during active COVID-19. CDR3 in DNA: TGTGCCAGCGGGTGGCAGGACTATTCCGGGGAGCTGTTTTTT. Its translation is CASGWQDYSGELFF.